What follows are 32 T cell receptor beta chains derived from one specimen sequenced in a study of T-cell reconstitution after alpha-beta-depleted transplantation in children. Unique molecular identifiers were used to barcode this TCRbeta library. TCRdb fed the PCR reads into MiXCR, producing one record per CDR3 protein. The sample holds approximately 490,000 distinct CDR3 sequences, around an eighth seen once. The specimen was PBMCs from the stem cell graft donor, collected from the stem cell graft. The receptors shown here come from a human donor who donated a stem cell graft to a child with combined immunodeficiency.

This chain links TRBV5-6 with TRBJ2-2; D remains unclear. The CDR3 is made up of 14 amino acids. The germline CDR1 and CDR2 sequences are SGHDT and YYEEEE. V shed 4 bases and J shed 5 bases, with 12 bases lying between them. Here the CDR3 DNA reads TGTGCCAGCAGCCGAAAACTTTTAACCGGGGAGCTGTTTTTT. Translated: CASSRKLLTGELFF.

This clonotype has just a few counts. This chain links TRBV15 with TRBJ1-1; D remains ambiguous. V gave up 4 bases and J gave up 4 bases, with 10 bases separating them. Germline CDR1 reads LNHNV; CDR2 reads YYDKDF (reference sequence). This CDR3 spans 13 amino acids. CDR3 protein: CATSIIGITEAFF. CDR3 coding DNA: TGTGCCACCAGCATAATAGGGATCACTGAAGCTTTCTTT.

This clonotype was recorded at least ten times. The chain uses TRBV12-3 or TRBV12-4 and TRBJ2-3, with 9 bases fitting TRBD2. J lost 2 bases, V lost 3 bases, and 3 bases had no gene match. CDR3 length equals 15 residues. In DNA, the CDR3 is TGTGCCAGCAGTTTCCTAGCGGGAATCACAGATACGCAGTATTTT. Its translation is CASSFLAGITDTQYF.

This clonotype has at least ten counts. The chain carries TRBV12-3 or TRBV12-4 and TRBJ2-1, with 12 bases matching TRBD2. The trim removed 5 bases at V and 9 bases at J, leaving 8 bases unmatched. CDR3 size: 15 residues. DNA for the CDR3: TGTGCCAGCAGTCTGACTAGCGGGAGAGGGGGTGAGCAGTTCTTC. Translated: CASSLTSGRGGEQFF.

This clonotype was observed at least ten times. The chain links TRBV6-5 to TRBJ2-5; possible D gene TRBD1, 5 bases. Between the trimmed V and J ends, which lost 2 bases and 1 base, there was a span of 8 bases. Germline CDR1 MNHEY, CDR2 SVGAGI. The CDR3 length is 14 residues. CDR3 nucleotides: TGTGCCAGCAGTTACAGGACACTCCAAGAGACCCAGTACTTC. Encoded protein: CASSYRTLQETQYF.

There are many counts of this clonotype. The V and J genes are TRBV20-1 and TRBJ2-3; TRBD2 agrees at 10 bases. CDR3 length: 15 amino acids. Unmatched junction bases numbered 6, after V lost 2 bases and J lost 4 bases. Germline CDR1 reads DFQATT; CDR2 reads SNEGSKA (reference sequence). CDR3 protein: CSARIGAGGSDTQYF. For the CDR3, the DNA is TGCAGTGCTAGAATAGGAGCGGGAGGGTCAGATACGCAGTATTTT.

In its sample, this clonotype was seen many times. The chain carries TRBV12-3 or TRBV12-4 and TRBJ2-7, with TRBD2 matching over 8 bases. This CDR3 comprises 15 residues. V trimming: 6 bases; J trimming: 2 bases; junction bases outside the gene matches: 9. CDR3 sequence reads: CASSPIYSGTYEQYF. The CDR3 DNA reads as TGTGCCAGCAGCCCTATCTATAGCGGGACCTACGAGCAGTACTTC.

This chain links TRBV12-3 or TRBV12-4 with TRBJ2-3; D could derive from TRBD1 or TRBD2 (5 bases each). This CDR3 contains 13 residues. Trimming took 4 bases from V and 4 from J, leaving 9 bases between them. The CDR3: CASSWGISDTQYF. CDR3 in DNA: TGTGCCAGCAGTTGGGGGATTTCAGATACGCAGTATTTT.

This clonotype was recorded at least ten times. This chain uses TRBV20-1 with TRBJ1-2, with TRBD1 matching 8 bases. The CDR3 extends over 13 amino acids. Germline V lookup: CDR1 DFQATT, CDR2 SNEGSKA (reference sequence). The V gene end was trimmed by 6 bases and the J gene end by 1 base; junction bases not matched to a gene: 4. CDR3 protein: CSASGQVNYGYTF. The DNA for the CDR3 is TGCAGTGCCTCGGGACAGGTTAACTATGGCTACACCTTC.

This clonotype appeared a few times. The rearrangement uses TRBV19 and TRBJ2-1, with TRBD2 identical over 10 bases. The CDR3 has 16 residues. The junction had 5 bases not matched to a gene; V was cut back by 0 bases and J by 6 bases. Germline CDR1 and CDR2: LNHDA and SQIVND (reference sequence). CDR3 bases: TGTGCCAGTAGTATAGATCTAGCGGGAGATCCCAATGAGCAGTTCTTC. Protein: CASSIDLAGDPNEQFF.

This clonotype was found a few times. The gene calls are TRBV30 and TRBJ2-5, with D perhaps being TRBD1 or TRBD2 (5 bases each). V lost 3 bases and J lost 7, with 15 bases in between. CDR1 and CDR2 (germline): GTSNPN, SVGIG (reference sequence). This CDR3 is built from 13 residues. CDR3 coding DNA: TGTGCCTGGAGCCCTGGGGGAGATGGGACCCAGTACTTC. As protein: CAWSPGGDGTQYF.

V is TRBV10-3 and J is TRBJ1-5; the D gene is possibly TRBD1 (5 bases). V shed 1 base and J shed 1 base, with 14 bases lying between them. Germline V CDR1 and CDR2: ENHRY, SYGVKD. This CDR3 is 17 amino acids long. CDR3 DNA: TGTGCCATCAGTGAGTTCCAGGGAATAACGAGCAATCAGCCCCAGCATTTT. Translated, it gives CAISEFQGITSNQPQHF.

This chain links TRBV28 with TRBJ2-7, with D perhaps TRBD2 (6 bases). The CDR3 has 13 amino acids. The ends were cut back, 7 bases at V and 4 bases at J, with 14 bases in the middle. Germline V gene data show CDR1 as MDHEN and CDR2 as SYDVKM. CDR3 region: CASTAGTLYEQYF. In DNA form, the CDR3 reads TGTGCCAGCACCGCGGGGACCCTATACGAGCAGTACTTC.

This chain links TRBV27 with TRBJ2-5; 7 bases match TRBD1. The CDR3 covers 16 residues. J was trimmed by 4 bases and V by 5 bases; bases with no gene match: 13. Germline V lookup: CDR1 MNHEY, CDR2 SMNVEV (reference sequence). CDR3 sequence (DNA): TGTGCCAGCAGTGACCGACAGGGCTCCGTATTAGAGACCCAGTACTTC. This gives the protein CASSDRQGSVLETQYF.

This clonotype has a handful of counts. This chain connects TRBV20-1 to TRBJ2-2, with D unclear. This CDR3 has 12 amino acids. V was pared by 8 bases and J by 5 bases, with 12 bases between. Germline loops: CDR1 DFQATT, CDR2 SNEGSKA (reference sequence). CDR3 residues: CSSITYTGELFF. The DNA for the CDR3 is TGCAGTTCCATAACGTATACCGGGGAGCTGTTTTTT.

The V and J genes are TRBV5-1 and TRBJ2-1, with 8 bases lining up with TRBD2. The CDR3 has 15 amino acids. Per the germline V gene, CDR1 is SGHRS and CDR2 is YFSETQ. Losses at the gene ends were 4 bases for V and 2 bases for J; bases not matched to a gene: 5. CDR3 residues: CASSRTGGPYNEQFF. Written as DNA, the CDR3 is TGCGCCAGCAGCCGGACGGGGGGGCCCTACAATGAGCAGTTCTTC.

This clonotype was counted ten times or more. The chain is built from TRBV3-1 and TRBJ2-1; TRBD1 aligns across 8 bases. V dropped 4 bases and J dropped 0; count of bases not matched to a gene: 2. Per germline, CDR1 LGHDT and CDR2 YNNKEL (reference sequence). This CDR3 comprises 15 residues. The CDR3 reads CASSLTGVSYNEQFF. DNA of the CDR3: TGTGCCAGCAGCCTGACAGGGGTCTCCTACAATGAGCAGTTCTTC.

This chain joins TRBV7-2 and TRBJ1-6, with 9 nucleotides matching TRBD1. The length of the CDR3 is 15 residues. CDR1 is SGHTA and CDR2 is FQGNSA in the germline V gene. Trimming cost V 4 bases and J 12 bases; bases outside gene matches: 10. CDR3: CASSSVPGQGLPLHF. CDR3 coding DNA: TGTGCCAGCAGCTCAGTCCCGGGACAGGGATTACCCCTCCACTTT.

This clonotype has a count of ten or more. This chain links TRBV12-3 or TRBV12-4 with TRBJ1-2; D is unclear. Trimming left V 2 bases short and J 7 bases short, with 14 bases between. This CDR3 has 14 residues. In DNA form, the CDR3 reads TGTGCCAGCAGTTTACTGGTTCATCGTCCTGGCTACACCTTC. Its protein is CASSLLVHRPGYTF.

V is TRBV20-1 and J is TRBJ2-6; 8 positions match TRBD1. The CDR3 runs to 14 residues. CDR1 DFQATT and CDR2 SNEGSKA come from the germline V gene (reference sequence). This CDR3 is CSPDRASGANVLTF. In DNA, the CDR3 is TGCAGCCCGGACAGGGCGTCTGGGGCCAACGTCCTGACTTTC.

Ten or more counts support this clonotype. V usage is TRBV21-1 and J usage is TRBJ2-7; the listed D gene, TRBD1, was not tested against the DNA. TRBV21-1 is a pseudogene segment. The CDR3 spans 13 residues. CDR3 loop: CASRDHPLYEQYF. The CDR3 region has the DNA TGTGCCAGCCGGGACCACCCCCTCTACGAGCAGTACTTC.

This clonotype was detected only a few times. The V and J genes are TRBV24-1 and TRBJ2-1, with 11 bases that match TRBD2. The length of the CDR3 is 16 residues. CDR1 and CDR2 (germline): KGHDR, SFDVKD. The trim removed 0 bases at V and 7 bases at J, leaving 4 bases unmatched. CDR3 nucleotides: TGTGCCACCAGTGATTTGGTAGCGGGGGGGGCGAATGAGCAGTTCTTC. It translates to CATSDLVAGGANEQFF.

At least ten counts were recorded for this clonotype. The V call is TRBV7-2, the J call TRBJ2-3, with 7 nucleotides matching TRBD2. The CDR3 is made up of 13 amino acids. J was trimmed by 7 bases and V by 1 base; bases with no gene match: 2. Germline CDR1 SGHTA, CDR2 FQGNSA. The CDR3 DNA reads as TGTGCCAGCAGCTTAGAGGGAGGGTATACGCAGTATTTT. Translated: CASSLEGGYTQYF.

At least ten counts were recorded for this clonotype. The V gene is TRBV7-3, the J gene TRBJ2-1, with D possibly matching TRBD2 (7 bases). Trimming pared 1 base from V and 4 bases from J, leaving 11 bases between. This CDR3 region has 15 residues. Germline V lookup: CDR1 SGHTA, CDR2 FQGTGA. DNA of the CDR3: TGTGCCAGCAGCTTAAATGCGGGGGCTTACAATGAGCAGTTCTTC. Amino acid sequence: CASSLNAGAYNEQFF.

Ten or more counts support this clonotype. The genes are TRBV6-5 and TRBJ2-1, with 8 bases aligning to TRBD2. CDR1 and CDR2 (germline): MNHEY, SVGAGI. The CDR3 covers 16 residues. V lost 4 bases to trimming and J lost 2 bases; unmatched junction nucleotides: 7. The CDR3, as DNA: TGTGCCAGCAGTTTTCAAGCGGGGGTAGCCTACAATGAGCAGTTCTTC. Protein product: CASSFQAGVAYNEQFF.

The chain recombines TRBV7-2 with TRBJ1-4; tentative D call: TRBD1 (5 bases). The CDR3 consists of 15 residues. Germline assignment: CDR1 SGHTA and CDR2 FQGNSA. V gave up 5 bases and J gave up 1 base, with 11 bases separating them. CDR3 region: CASSLQAGTNEKLFF. The DNA of the CDR3 is TGTGCCAGCAGCCTACAGGCTGGAACTAATGAAAAACTGTTTTTT.

This clonotype was seen more than once but under ten times. CDR3 coding DNA: TGTGCCAGCAGTCACGTCCAGGGCGCAGATACGCAGTATTTT. The encoded protein is CASSHVQGADTQYF. The chain has TRBV7-3 and TRBJ2-3; a possible D gene is TRBD1 (5 bases). Germline lookup yields CDR1 SGHTA and CDR2 FQGTGA. V dropped 6 bases and J dropped 4 bases, with 14 bases sitting between them. CDR3 size: 14 residues. Complete variable domain (other parts from reference TRBV7-3 and TRBJ2-3): GAGVSQTPSNKVTEKGKYVELRCDPISGHTALYWYRQSLGQGPEFLIYFQGTGAADDSGLPNDRFFAVRPEGSVSTLKIQRTERGDSAVYLCASSHVQGADTQYFGPGTRLTVL.

This clonotype has just a few counts. One end of the junction does not line up with germline, which may come from a read error. The V gene is TRBV6-1, the J gene TRBJ2-3, with 8 bases aligning to TRBD2. Looked up from germline, CDR1 is MNHNS and CDR2 is SASEGT. This CDR3 spans 15 amino acids. This CDR3 is CASSKAGVNTDTQYF. CDR3 bases: TGTGCCAGCAGTAAAGCGGGGGTCAACACAGATACGCAGTATTTT.

This clonotype was counted many times. The rearrangement uses TRBV12-3 or TRBV12-4 and TRBJ2-7, with D hard to call. The CDR3 loop spans 12 amino acids. The V gene lost 6 bases and the J gene lost 6 bases, with 12 bases spanning the gap. CDR3 sequence reads: CASSRNGFEQYF. CDR3 in DNA: TGTGCCAGCAGCCGAAACGGGTTCGAGCAGTACTTC.

This chain uses TRBV6-4 with TRBJ2-7, with 10 bases lining up with TRBD2. The V gene's germline CDR1 is MRHNA and CDR2 SNTAGT. CDR3 length equals 15 residues. V was pared by 3 bases and J by 1 base, with 3 bases of the junction left unmatched. This CDR3 is CASSELAGASYEQYF. The CDR3 nucleotides are TGTGCCAGCAGTGAGCTAGCGGGAGCTTCCTACGAGCAGTACTTC.

The V and J genes are TRBV4-3 and TRBJ2-7; 7 bases align to TRBD2. Looked up from germline, CDR1 is LGHNA and CDR2 is YSLEER. With 2 bases clipped from V and 4 bases from J, the junction kept 17 bases outside the gene matches. The CDR3 loop spans 18 amino acids. CDR3: CASSQYQTQGGFSYEQYF. CDR3 DNA: TGCGCCAGCAGCCAATACCAAACCCAGGGAGGGTTTAGTTACGAGCAGTACTTC.

This clonotype was counted ten times or more. The chain couples TRBV12-3 or TRBV12-4 to TRBJ2-7; 9 nucleotides agree with TRBD1. CDR3 length: 14 amino acids. Germline trimming cut 3 bases from V and 2 bases from J; bases unmatched to any gene: 2. CDR3 nucleotide sequence: TGTGCCAGCAGTTTCAGACAGGGGGCCTACGAGCAGTACTTC. It encodes CASSFRQGAYEQYF.